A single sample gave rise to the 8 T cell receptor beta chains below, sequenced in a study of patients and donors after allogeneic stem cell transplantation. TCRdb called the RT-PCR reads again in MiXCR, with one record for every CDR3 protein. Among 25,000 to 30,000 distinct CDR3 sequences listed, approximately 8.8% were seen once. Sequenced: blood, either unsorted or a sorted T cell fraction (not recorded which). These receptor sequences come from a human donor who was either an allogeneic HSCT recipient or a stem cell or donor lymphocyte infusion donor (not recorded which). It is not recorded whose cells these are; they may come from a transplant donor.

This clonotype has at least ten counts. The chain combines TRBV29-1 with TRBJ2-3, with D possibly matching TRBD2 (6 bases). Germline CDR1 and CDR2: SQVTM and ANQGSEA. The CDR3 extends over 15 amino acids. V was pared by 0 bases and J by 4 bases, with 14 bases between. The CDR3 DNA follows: TGCAGCGTTGAAGATTCGGGACTCAGCCCAGATACGCAGTATTTT. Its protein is CSVEDSGLSPDTQYF.

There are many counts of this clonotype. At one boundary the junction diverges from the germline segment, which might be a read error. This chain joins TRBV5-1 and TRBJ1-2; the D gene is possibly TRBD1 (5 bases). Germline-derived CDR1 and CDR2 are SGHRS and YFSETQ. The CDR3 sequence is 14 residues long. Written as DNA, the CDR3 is TGCGCCAGCGACCCCGACGGCGGAGAGGGAGGAGGGGACTTC. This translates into CASDPDGGEGGGDF. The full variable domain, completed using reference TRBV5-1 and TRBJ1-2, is KAGVTQTPRYLIKTRGQQVTLSCSPISGHRSVSWYQQTPGQGLQFLFEYFSETQRNKGNFPGRFSGRQFSNSRSEMNVSTLELGDSALYLCASDPDGGEGGGDFGSGTRLTVV.

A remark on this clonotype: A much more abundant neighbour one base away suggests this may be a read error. This CDR3 reads CASSRTSGGSSTDTQFF. The CDR3 region has the DNA TGTGCCAGCAGCCGGACTAGCGGGGGGTCCAGCACAGATACGCAGTTTTTT. This sequence joins TRBV7-2 and TRBJ2-3; the match to TRBD2 covers 14 bases. Germline CDR1 reads SGHTA; CDR2 reads FQGNSA. The CDR3 has 17 residues.

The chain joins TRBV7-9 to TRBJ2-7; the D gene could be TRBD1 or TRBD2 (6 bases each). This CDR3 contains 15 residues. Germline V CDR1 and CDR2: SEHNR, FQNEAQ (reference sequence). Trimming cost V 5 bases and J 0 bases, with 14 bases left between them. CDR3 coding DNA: TGTGCCAGCAGCGTTGGGGGGCCCAACTCCTACGAGCAGTACTTC. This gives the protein CASSVGGPNSYEQYF.

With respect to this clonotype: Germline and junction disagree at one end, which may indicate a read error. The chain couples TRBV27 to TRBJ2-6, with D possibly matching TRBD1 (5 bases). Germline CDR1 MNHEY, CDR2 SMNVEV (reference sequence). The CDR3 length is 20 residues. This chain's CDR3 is CASSLTPPGWGQAGANVLSF. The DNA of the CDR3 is TGTGCCAGCAGTCTCACCCCCCCCGGGTGGGGCCAGGCTGGGGCCAACGTCCTGTCTTTC.

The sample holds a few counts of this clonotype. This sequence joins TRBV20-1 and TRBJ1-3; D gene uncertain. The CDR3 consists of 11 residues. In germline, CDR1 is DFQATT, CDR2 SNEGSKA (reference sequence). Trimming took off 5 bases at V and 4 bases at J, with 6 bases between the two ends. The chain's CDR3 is CSAWSGNTIYF. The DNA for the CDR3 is TGCAGTGCTTGGTCAGGAAACACCATATATTTT.

The CDR3 here is CASSSGQILYGYTF. For the CDR3, the DNA is TGTGCCAGCAGCTCCGGACAGATTCTCTATGGCTACACCTTC. This sequence joins TRBV7-9 and TRBJ1-2, with D possibly TRBD1 on 6 matching bases. The CDR3 spans 14 residues. Between the trimmed V and J ends, which lost 4 bases and 4 bases, there was a span of 13 bases. The germline CDR1 and CDR2 sequences are SEHNR and FQNEAQ (reference sequence).

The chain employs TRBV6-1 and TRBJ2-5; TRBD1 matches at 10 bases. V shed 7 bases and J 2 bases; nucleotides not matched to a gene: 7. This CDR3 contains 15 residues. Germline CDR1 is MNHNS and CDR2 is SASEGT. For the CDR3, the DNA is TGTGCCAGCACCGACCGGGACAGGGGACAAGAGACCCAGTACTTC. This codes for CASTDRDRGQETQYF.